Sequencing of this T cell receptor beta chain was carried out in a study of control samples from healthy donors and cancer patients. Germline CDR1 is SGHTA and CDR2 is FQGNSA. The CDR3 runs to 14 residues. Trimming stripped 1 base from V and 5 bases from J, with 10 bases between. The assay was immunoSEQ multiplex PCR, and TCRdb's table has in-frame clones only and misses some. The table includes about 160,000 clones, approximately 90% detected once. The origin of this receptor is a man aged 25-40 years in good health. Input material: blood. The chain uses TRBV7-2 and TRBJ2-3; a weak D match, TRBD2 (6 bases). The CDR3 region has the DNA TGTGCCAGCAGCTTAGGGGGGGAAATAGATACGCAGTATTTT. This gives the protein CASSLGGEIDTQYF. Using reference TRBV7-2 and TRBJ2-3 for the parts outside the CDR3, the full variable domain is GAGVSQSPSNKVTEKGKDVELRCDPISGHTALYWYRQSLGQGLEFLIYFQGNSAPDKSGLPSDRFSAERTGGSVSTLTIQRTQQEDSAVYLCASSLGGEIDTQYFGPGTRLTVL.